The 20 T cell receptor beta chains presented below share a single source sample, sequenced in a study of cytomegalovirus exposure and HLA in healthy donors. Use of 60 Vbeta and 13 Jbeta primers characterized the PCR. Assay: immunoSEQ multiplex PCR; the TCRdb copy retains only in-frame clones and omits some. In the table there are around 77,000 clones, about four fifths of which are singletons. The material sequenced was PBMCs. Source of these receptors: a man aged 40-49 years in good health and CMV-seronegative.

V gene TRBV7-9 combines with J gene TRBJ1-1, with D possibly being TRBD1 (6 bases). The germline gives CDR1 SEHNR, CDR2 FQNEAQ (reference sequence). The V gene lost 6 bases and the J gene lost 5 bases, with 13 bases spanning the gap. This CDR3 is built from 13 residues. In DNA form, the CDR3 reads TGTGCCAGCAGGAAACAGGGAGATACTGAAGCTTTCTTT. Translated: CASRKQGDTEAFF. Full variable domain (rest looked up from reference TRBV7-9 and TRBJ1-1): DTGVSQNPRHKITKRGQNVTFRCDPISEHNRLYWYRQTLGQGPEFLTYFQNEAQLEKSRLLSDRFSAERPKGSFSTLEIQRTEQGDSAMYLCASRKQGDTEAFFGQGTRLTVV.

This rearrangement joins TRBV28 to TRBJ1-2; D might be TRBD1 (5 bases). This CDR3 contains 14 residues. Germline V CDR1 and CDR2: MDHEN, SYDVKM. Trimming took off 7 bases at V and 6 bases at J, with 18 bases between the two ends. The CDR3 region is CASTTWGGYDGYTF. CDR3 sequence (DNA): TGTGCCAGCACCACTTGGGGGGGGTACGATGGCTACACCTTC.

This chain connects TRBV2 to TRBJ2-3; TRBD2 is a possible D gene (5 bases). V lost 3 bases and J lost 5, with 9 bases in between. CDR3 size: 13 residues. The germline gives CDR1 SNHLY, CDR2 FYNNEI. The CDR3 here is CASSDLSGDTQYF. The CDR3 DNA is TGTGCCAGCAGTGATCTGAGCGGAGATACGCAGTATTTT.

The chain is built from TRBV5-1 and TRBJ1-2, with TRBD1 matching 7 bases. This CDR3 region has 16 residues. J gave up 0 bases and V 1 base, and 6 bases lay outside the gene matches. In germline, CDR1 is SGHRS, CDR2 YFSETQ. CDR3 sequence reads: CASSLQGDPTNYGYTF. The CDR3 DNA reads TGCGCCAGCAGCTTGCAGGGGGACCCTACTAACTATGGCTACACCTTC.

V usage is TRBV30 and J usage is TRBJ1-2; TRBD1 is a possible D gene (6 bases). Germline loops: CDR1 GTSNPN, CDR2 SVGIG (reference sequence). The CDR3 contains 15 residues. Trimming took off 5 bases at V and 1 base at J, with 17 bases between the two ends. CDR3 loop: CAWEGGGKSNYGYTF. The CDR3 DNA follows: TGTGCCTGGGAGGGGGGGGGTAAGAGTAACTATGGCTACACCTTC.

The chain joins TRBV6-5 to TRBJ2-5, with 14 bases aligning to TRBD2. Germline CDR1 and CDR2: MNHEY and SVGAGI. The CDR3 has 16 amino acids. The ends lost 0 bases at V and 10 bases at J; junction bases unmatched: 7. The CDR3 reads CASSYSGLAGVMSQYF. The CDR3 nucleotides read TGTGCCAGCAGTTACTCGGGACTAGCGGGGGTGATGAGCCAGTACTTC.

V gene TRBV2 combines with J gene TRBJ2-5; 7 positions match TRBD1. The V gene end was trimmed by 5 bases and the J gene end by 3 bases; junction bases not matched to a gene: 3. There are 13 residues in the CDR3. Germline V gene sequence: CDR1 SNHLY, CDR2 FYNNEI. The CDR3 is CASSRGQKETQYF. The CDR3 nucleotides read TGTGCCAGCAGTAGGGGACAGAAAGAGACCCAGTACTTC.

This chain links TRBV11-2 with TRBJ1-5; D possibly corresponds to TRBD1 (6 bases). Germline V gene data show CDR1 as SGHAT and CDR2 as FQNNGV. This CDR3 has 14 amino acids. The germline V and J ends were trimmed by 5 bases and 3 bases, with 11 bases remaining between them. CDR3 loop: CASSPQGLNQPQHF. The DNA of the CDR3 is TGTGCCAGCAGCCCCCAGGGGCTCAATCAGCCCCAGCATTTT.

This clone was counted a single time. The rearrangement joins TRBV7-8 to TRBJ2-1; TRBD1 matches at 7 bases. The CDR3 is made up of 16 amino acids. Germline CDR1 SGHVS, CDR2 FQNEAQ. V lost 4 bases and J lost 0; bases outside the gene matches: 6. The CDR3 here is CASSSGQAHSYNEQFF. The CDR3 DNA is TGTGCCAGCAGCTCAGGACAGGCCCACTCCTACAATGAGCAGTTCTTC.

Of note for this clone: The junction does not match germline at one end; this may be a read error. The rearrangement joins TRBV7-7 to TRBJ2-2, with 12 bases lining up with TRBD2. CDR1 is SSHAT and CDR2 is FNYEAQ in the germline V gene (reference sequence). There are 15 residues in the CDR3. DNA of the CDR3: TGTGCTAGCAGCTTAGCTAGCGGGGGGGCCGGGGAGCTGTTTTTT. Translating it yields CASSLASGGAGELFF.

This clone was recorded only once. This rearrangement joins TRBV4-1 to TRBJ1-5, with D possibly TRBD1 on 5 matching bases. Germline V gene sequence: CDR1 MGHRA, CDR2 YSYEKL. V lost 4 bases to trimming and J lost 3 bases, with 19 bases between them. The CDR3 spans 17 residues. DNA for the CDR3: TGCGCCAGCAGCCCCCCGGGGGGTGAAAGATACAATCAGCCCCAGCATTTT. The encoded protein is CASSPPGGERYNQPQHF.

The chain combines TRBV7-9 with TRBJ2-7; a weak D match, TRBD2 (7 bases). V was trimmed by 2 bases and J by 3 bases, leaving 17 bases between them. Per germline, CDR1 SEHNR and CDR2 FQNEAQ (reference sequence). The CDR3 totals 16 residues. The CDR3 DNA reads as TGTGCCAGCAGCTTACGAGGCAGGGGAGGGTACTACGAGCAGTACTTC. Amino acid sequence: CASSLRGRGGYYEQYF. Filled out from reference TRBV7-9 and TRBJ2-7, the complete variable domain reads DTGVSQNPRHKITKRGQNVTFRCDPISEHNRLYWYRQTLGQGPEFLTYFQNEAQLEKSRLLSDRFSAERPKGSFSTLEIQRTEQGDSAMYLCASSLRGRGGYYEQYFGPGTRLTVT.

This sequence joins TRBV7-9 and TRBJ1-1; D is perhaps TRBD1 (5 bases). The V end lost 5 bases, the J end lost 0 bases, and 19 bases lay between the germline ends. The CDR3 totals 17 residues. CDR1 is SEHNR, CDR2 FQNEAQ, per germline (reference sequence). Written as DNA, the CDR3 is TGTGCCAGCAGCCGTTTGGGGTACAGGAGAATGAACACTGAAGCTTTCTTT. Its protein is CASSRLGYRRMNTEAFF.

This clone was seen a handful of times. V and J are TRBV6-6 and TRBJ1-5; no reliable D call. Germline V CDR1 and CDR2: MNHNY, SVGAGI (reference sequence). This CDR3 is 14 amino acids long. Trimming removed 4 bases at V and 4 bases at J, with 11 bases between. The CDR3 loop is CASSFTHPNQPQHF. The CDR3 DNA sequence: TGTGCCAGCAGTTTCACACATCCTAATCAGCCCCAGCATTTT.

This sequence joins TRBV7-3 and TRBJ1-1, with 10 bases lining up with TRBD1. The CDR3 sequence is 15 residues long. Germline V gene data show CDR1 as SGHTA and CDR2 as FQGTGA. The J segment lost 4 bases and the V segment lost 5 bases, leaving 7 bases of the junction unmatched. DNA of the CDR3: TGTGCCAGCAGCCCTTCCGGGACAGGGGTCACTGAAGCTTTCTTT. This translates into CASSPSGTGVTEAFF. Variable domain in full (rest from reference TRBV7-3 and TRBJ1-1): GAGVSQTPSNKVTEKGKYVELRCDPISGHTALYWYRQSLGQGPEFLIYFQGTGAADDSGLPNDRFFAVRPEGSVSTLKIQRTERGDSAVYLCASSPSGTGVTEAFFGQGTRLTVV.

This chain links TRBV5-4 with TRBJ2-3, with unresolved D. The germline V gene encodes CDR1 SGHNT and CDR2 YYREEE (reference sequence). The CDR3 consists of 14 residues. Trimming took off 0 bases at V and 2 bases at J, with 7 bases between the two ends. The CDR3 is CASSLETVTDTQYF. In DNA form, the CDR3 reads TGTGCCAGCAGCTTGGAAACAGTCACAGATACGCAGTATTTT. Full variable domain (outside the CDR3, taken from reference TRBV5-4 and TRBJ2-3): ETGVTQSPTHLIKTRGQQVTLRCSSQSGHNTVSWYQQALGQGPQFIFQYYREEENGRGNFPPRFSGLQFPNYSSELNVNALELDDSALYLCASSLETVTDTQYFGPGTRLTVL.

The chain recombines TRBV29-1 with TRBJ2-7; the match to TRBD2 covers 9 bases. The CDR3 totals 16 residues. CDR1 and CDR2 from the germline V gene are SQVTM and ANQGSEA. V was pared by 3 bases and J by 0 bases, with 9 bases of the junction left unmatched. CDR3 sequence reads: CSVDGTGSGGSYEQYF. The CDR3 DNA is TGCAGCGTTGACGGCACGGGTAGCGGGGGCTCCTACGAGCAGTACTTC.

The genes are TRBV18 and TRBJ2-3; 10 bases match TRBD2. CDR3 length: 18 residues. V was clipped by 3 bases and J by 0 bases; unmatched bases: 9. CDR1 KGHSH and CDR2 LQKENI come from the germline V gene. CDR3 sequence: CASSPLLTSGESTDTQYF. CDR3 DNA: TGTGCCAGCTCACCGCTCCTCACTAGCGGGGAAAGCACAGATACGCAGTATTTT.

Ten or more counts support this clone. V usage is TRBV5-1 and J usage is TRBJ2-1, with 7 bases lining up with TRBD1. This CDR3 comprises 14 residues. Germline values: CDR1 SGHRS, CDR2 YFSETQ. V shed 2 bases, J shed 5 bases, and the junction held 4 bases outside the gene matches. The CDR3 sequence: CASSFGQVNNEQFF. DNA for the CDR3: TGCGCCAGCAGCTTTGGACAGGTCAACAATGAGCAGTTCTTC.

The J gene is TRBJ1-6, the V gene TRBV5-1, with TRBD1 as a possible D gene (5 bases). Deletions cut 6 bases from V and 7 bases from J, with 17 bases between. Per the germline V gene, CDR1 is SGHRS and CDR2 is YFSETQ. The CDR3 spans 15 residues. CDR3 sequence (DNA): TGCGCCAGCACCATCGACGGGCCAGGGAATTCACCCCTCCACTTT. Protein sequence: CASTIDGPGNSPLHF.